The 19 T cell receptor beta chains below come from one sample, sequenced in a study of blood T cell repertoires in COVID-19. Libraries were prepared by immunoSEQ multiplex PCR; TCRdb keeps only in-frame clonotypes and omits some of them. This sample has around 110,000 clones; 83% occur once, and the top ten carry about 2.1%. Sequencing was performed on peripheral blood. The receptors stem from a man aged 30 to 39 with acute or convalescent COVID-19.

This rearrangement joins TRBV18 to TRBJ2-7; 7 nucleotides agree with TRBD1. V shed 4 bases and J 3 bases; nucleotides not matched to a gene: 9. CDR3 size: 15 residues. In germline, CDR1 is KGHSH, CDR2 LQKENI. This CDR3 is CASSRGTVTFYEQYF. The DNA of the CDR3 is TGTGCCAGCTCACGAGGGACAGTGACTTTCTACGAGCAGTACTTC.

This clone has just a few counts. V and J are TRBV7-9 and TRBJ1-2; D remains unclear. CDR1 SEHNR and CDR2 FQNEAQ come from the germline V gene (reference sequence). The ends were cut back, 1 base at V and 4 bases at J, with 16 bases in the middle. The CDR3 extends over 16 amino acids. CDR3 sequence reads: CASSLDRQDYLYGYTF. The CDR3 coding sequence is TGTGCCAGCAGCTTAGATCGGCAGGACTATCTCTATGGCTACACCTTC.

This clone came up once. The chain joins TRBV25-1 to TRBJ2-3; maybe TRBD2 (5 bases). The CDR3 has 13 residues. V lost 8 bases and J lost 4, with 13 bases in between. Germline CDR1 is MGHDK and CDR2 is SYGVNS. The CDR3 loop reads CASLLDGADTQYF. The DNA for the CDR3 is TGTGCCAGCCTCCTTGACGGGGCAGATACGCAGTATTTT.

This clone appeared a few times. The rearrangement links TRBV28 to TRBJ2-5, with a tentative D call TRBD1 (5 bases). This CDR3 spans 13 amino acids. CDR1 is MDHEN and CDR2 is SYDVKM in the germline V gene. Trimming took 3 bases from V and 4 from J, leaving 9 bases between them. CDR3 residues: CASSLGQGETQYF. CDR3 in DNA: TGTGCCAGCAGTTTGGGTCAGGGAGAGACCCAGTACTTC.

The chain recombines TRBV19 with TRBJ1-2; D is undetermined. Trimming left V 3 bases short and J 1 base short, with 6 bases between. The CDR3 has 13 amino acids. CDR1 and CDR2 (germline): LNHDA, SQIVND (reference sequence). The CDR3, as DNA: TGTGCCAGTAGTATCGGGGTTAACTATGGCTACACCTTC. Protein sequence: CASSIGVNYGYTF.

This sequence joins TRBV4-1 and TRBJ2-5, with TRBD1 as a possible D gene (6 bases). Germline lookup yields CDR1 MGHRA and CDR2 YSYEKL. The CDR3 spans 14 residues. V was clipped by 1 base and J by 4 bases, with 10 bases between them. Here the CDR3 reads CASSQAQGPETQYF. The CDR3 bases are TGCGCCAGCAGCCAAGCCCAGGGGCCAGAGACCCAGTACTTC.

This clone occurred many times. The chain uses TRBV6-5 and TRBJ1-2, with TRBD1 matching over 7 bases. Germline CDR1 reads MNHEY; CDR2 reads SVGAGI. This CDR3 has 14 amino acids. With 6 bases clipped from V and 5 bases from J, the junction kept 9 bases outside the gene matches. The CDR3 reads CASSGPGQKYGYTF. CDR3 coding DNA: TGTGCCAGCAGCGGGCCGGGACAGAAATATGGCTACACCTTC.

This clone was picked up one time. The V gene is TRBV2, the J gene TRBJ2-7; 11 bases line up with TRBD2. Losses at the gene ends were 6 bases for V and 2 bases for J; bases not matched to a gene: 3. This CDR3 has 14 residues. CDR1 and CDR2 (germline): SNHLY, FYNNEI. The DNA of the CDR3 is TGTGCCAGCAGGGGACTAGCGGATACCTACGAGCAGTACGTC. Translated, it gives CASRGLADTYEQYV.

The chain carries TRBV2 and TRBJ1-6; no clear D. The germline CDR1 and CDR2 sequences are SNHLY and FYNNEI. Trimming removed 3 bases from V and 2 bases from J, with 17 bases in between. The length of the CDR3 is 18 residues. DNA for the CDR3: TGTGCCAGCAGTGATGGGCGGATGAGCGGGGCCTATAATTCACCCCTCCACTTT. The encoded protein is CASSDGRMSGAYNSPLHF.

V usage is TRBV3-1 (or the pseudogene TRBV3-2) and J usage is TRBJ2-2; 7 bases agree with TRBD2. Germline V gives CDR1 LGHDT, CDR2 YNNKEL (reference sequence). The CDR3 totals 16 residues. V gave up 1 base and J gave up 7 bases; unmatched junction bases: 9. In nucleotides, the CDR3 is TGTGCCAGCAGCCAAGGGCTAGCGGACCGTGGCGGGGAGCTGTTTTTT. This translates into CASSQGLADRGGELFF.

V is TRBV6-5 and J is TRBJ2-5; 8 bases fit TRBD2. The CDR3 loop spans 16 amino acids. The V and J ends lost 0 bases and 3 bases, in that order; junction bases with no gene match: 6. Germline V gene data show CDR1 as MNHEY and CDR2 as SVGAGI. CDR3 nucleotide sequence: TGTGCCAGCAGTTACTCTATCGGGGGGGCCGAAGAGACCCAGTACTTC. Translating gives CASSYSIGGAEETQYF.

The CDR3 loop reads CASSVTGGNTEAFF. The CDR3 region has the DNA TGCGCCAGCAGCGTCACAGGGGGAAACACTGAAGCTTTCTTT. The chain links TRBV5-1 to TRBJ1-1; 8 bases match TRBD1. Germline V gene lookup returns CDR1 SGHRS and CDR2 YFSETQ. The ends lost 4 bases at V and 2 bases at J; junction bases unmatched: 4. This CDR3 region has 14 residues. Full variable domain (remainder filled in from reference TRBV5-1 and TRBJ1-1): KAGVTQTPRYLIKTRGQQVTLSCSPISGHRSVSWYQQTPGQGLQFLFEYFSETQRNKGNFPGRFSGRQFSNSRSEMNVSTLELGDSALYLCASSVTGGNTEAFFGQGTRLTVV.

The gene calls are TRBV9 and TRBJ2-5, with 9 bases identical to TRBD2. This CDR3 has 15 amino acids. V gave up 3 bases and J gave up 0 bases; unmatched junction bases: 3. Germline assignment: CDR1 SGDLS and CDR2 YYNGEE. The DNA for the CDR3 is TGTGCCAGCAGCGATAGCGGGGGCTACCAAGAGACCCAGTACTTC. Translating gives CASSDSGGYQETQYF.

The chain joins TRBV2 to TRBJ1-1; the D gene is possibly TRBD1 (5 bases). V was pared by 10 bases and J by 2 bases, with 8 bases between. The V gene's germline CDR1 is SNHLY and CDR2 FYNNEI. The length of the CDR3 is 11 residues. The CDR3 DNA sequence: TGTGCCACTCAGGGAAACACTGAAGCTTTCTTT. Its protein product is CATQGNTEAFF. Full variable domain (outside the CDR3, taken from reference TRBV2 and TRBJ1-1): EPEVTQTPSHQVTQMGQEVILRCVPISNHLYFYWYRQILGQKVEFLVSFYNNEISEKSEIFDDQFSVERPDGSNFTLKIRSTKLEDSAMYFCATQGNTEAFFGQGTRLTVV.

This chain uses TRBV5-6 with TRBJ2-7; a possible D gene is TRBD1 (5 bases). Germline V gene lookup returns CDR1 SGHDT and CDR2 YYEEEE. Between the trimmed V and J ends, which lost 0 bases and 7 bases, there was a span of 14 bases. The CDR3 has 14 amino acids. The CDR3 loop is CASSLVGPPGEQYF. The CDR3 DNA reads as TGTGCCAGCAGCTTGGTAGGGCCCCCAGGGGAGCAGTACTTC.

The genes are TRBV27 and TRBJ1-5, with TRBD1 matching 8 bases. The junction had 1 base not matched to a gene; V was cut back by 9 bases and J by 0 bases. Per germline, CDR1 MNHEY and CDR2 SMNVEV (reference sequence). This CDR3 spans 13 amino acids. The CDR3 here is CASGQGSNQPQHF. The CDR3 DNA sequence: TGTGCCAGTGGACAGGGTAGCAATCAGCCCCAGCATTTT.

CDR3 loop: CASSEGSSGNTIYF. The CDR3 DNA reads as TGTGCCAGCAGTGAAGGCTCCTCTGGAAACACCATATATTTT. The rearrangement joins TRBV25-1 to TRBJ1-3, with D unresolved. Germline V gene lookup returns CDR1 MGHDK and CDR2 SYGVNS. Deletions cut 2 bases from V and 0 bases from J, with 5 bases between. The CDR3 has 14 amino acids.

The rearrangement uses TRBV25-1 and TRBJ2-3, with 8 bases identical to TRBD2. CDR3 length: 15 amino acids. Germline V lookup: CDR1 MGHDK, CDR2 SYGVNS. Trimming cost V 6 bases and J 5 bases; bases outside gene matches: 10. The CDR3 sequence: CASRSLADPRDTQYF. In DNA, the CDR3 is TGTGCCAGCAGATCACTAGCGGACCCCAGAGATACGCAGTATTTT.

The chain employs TRBV19 and TRBJ2-3, with 12 bases that match TRBD2. J gave up 4 bases and V 5 bases, and 4 bases lay outside the gene matches. This CDR3 spans 15 amino acids. Germline values: CDR1 LNHDA, CDR2 SQIVND (reference sequence). The CDR3 coding sequence is TGTGCCAGTAGTCGACTAGCGGGGGTTCCAGATACGCAGTATTTT. The encoded protein is CASSRLAGVPDTQYF. Together with reference TRBV19 and TRBJ2-3, the CDR3 gives the full variable domain: DGGITQSPKYLFRKEGQNVTLSCEQNLNHDAMYWYRQDPGQGLRLIYYSQIVNDFQKGDIAEGYSVSREKKESFPLTVTSAQKNPTAFYLCASSRLAGVPDTQYFGPGTRLTVL.